This T cell receptor beta chain derives from a study of Ad26.COV2.S vaccination and SARS-CoV-2 variants (dated by TCRdb to the early 2020s). Study-wide context: Vaccine-arm donors were drawn from COV1001, a multicentre, randomized, double-blind, placebo-controlled phase I-IIa trial of Ad26.COV2.S in healthy adults. Blinding of investigators to trial group allocation was maintained during experiments and outcome assessment. Ad26.COV2.S was administered intramuscularly at 5 x 10^10 or 1 x 10^11 viral particles, either as a single shot or as two shots given 56 days apart. The TCR-sequenced set comprised approximately 30 samples: some 20 Ad26.COV2.S vaccine recipients, 5 placebo recipients and 8 SARS-CoV-2 convalescent individuals. Trial participants were randomized into five groups of five, in which low-dose or high-dose Ad26.COV2.S was given once or twice, or placebo was given on both occasions. Sequencing of the TCRbeta repertoire served to evaluate the specificity and breadth of SARS-CoV-2-reactive T cell receptors following Ad26.COV2.S vaccination.

Overall study results and their limits: Compared with placebo recipients, Ad26.COV2.S recipients showed higher spike-specific TCR breadth (P = 0.0014). The study was not powered for comparison of responses between vaccine doses or regimens. The authors noted that the TCR breadth and depth analyses may have underestimated total T cell responses. Comparable non-spike TCR breadth was observed between vaccine and placebo recipients, consistent with only spike being contained in the vaccine. Substantial breadth of spike-specific CD8+ and CD4+ T cell responses was reported after vaccination.

The immunoSEQ Assay was the method used to sequence TCRbeta CDR3 regions. After extraction, genomic DNA underwent amplification by bias-controlled multiplex PCR, followed by high-throughput sequencing. As for the original processing: Collapsing and filtering of sequences were performed to quantify the absolute abundance of each unique TCRbeta CDR3 region. Usable DNA was measured by amplifying reference genes present in all nucleated cells, and TCRbeta template counts were normalized to that usable DNA to estimate T cell fraction. Repertoire TCRs were annotated as SARS-CoV-2-specific when V gene, CDR3 amino acid sequence and J gene were exactly matched to a known reactive TCR set. MIRA supplied the reference SARS-CoV-2 TCR set, which was filtered for enrichment in COVID-19-positive ImmuneCODE repertoires so that public or cross-reactive TCRs were removed. Drawing on the MIRA antigens, annotated TCRs were analysed further at the level of specific ORF or position within ORF. Depth was the summed frequency of annotated unique rearrangements, while breadth was defined as annotated unique rearrangements over total unique productive rearrangements. Two-sided Wilcoxon rank-sum tests were used to compare TCR breadth between groups. Imported from immuneACCESS, the table was reduced by TCRdb to in-frame sequences with V and J called. These copies leave out some clones; in studies compared against another copy, an unresolved V gene accounts for under half, and the cause of the remainder is not known. That table supplies the V and J calls and clone size; D and trimming were determined from the DNA. The sample table records about 350,000 clones; 70% to 90% of these occur just once. 2.5% to 3.5% of the sample rests with the top ten.

V gives up 0 bases and J gives up 15 bases, and the segment between their germline ends measures 13 bases. The CDR3 goes from the cysteine to the phenylalanine over 12 residues. Of the read, only the CDR3 DNA is kept; its 36 bases are in frame from base 1. CDR1 is given as LGHNA and CDR2 as YSLEER, both from the germline V gene. Interpreted using the paper, the treatment or condition label stands for: some 20 received Ad26.COV2.S at low or high dose, single or two shots; 5 received placebo; per-sample allocation not given. For vaccine and placebo recipients, the sequenced repertoires came from samples collected on day 63 after the first injection. Cohort 1b enrolled some 25 adults aged 18-55 years at a single site in Boston, USA, between 29 July and 7 August 2020. As a vaccine, Ad26.COV2.S was a replication-incompetent adenovirus type 26 vector that expressed a prefusion-stabilized SARS-CoV-2 spike protein derived from the original Wuhan strain.

In the case of this clone: Its antigen is currently not known. Base qualities were left out, and no much larger clone turns up one base away.

The sample was peripheral blood, taken in a trial of Ad26.COV2.S vaccine versus placebo. This chain joins TRBV4-3 to TRBJ2-3; the D gene is perhaps TRBD1, from 6 matching bases. This clonotype was obtained from a person aged 18 to 59 who received the Ad26.COV2.S COVID-19 vaccine or a placebo. The CDR3 protein: CASSQDRGFRYF. The DNA sequence follows: TGCGCCAGCAGCCAAGACAGGGGTTTTCGTTATTTT.